This passage covers 18 T cell receptor beta chains from one sample sequenced in a study of low-dose radiotherapy and immunotherapy resistance in tumors. Alpha and beta chains were covered, as first-strand cDNA relied on TRAV- and TRBV-specific primers. Using a constant-region primer together with a V-primer adapter, TCRs were subjected to around 20 PCR cycles of amplification. TCRdb fed the reads into MiXCR, producing one record per CDR3 protein. Of 11,000 or so distinct CDR3 sequences in the sample, around three fifths were seen once. The receptor source for this set is a human donor with advanced metastatic prostate, ovarian, gallbladder or colorectal cancer (not recorded which). This table probably holds off-target reads from a library built for another chain.

V gene TRBV5-8 combines with J gene TRBJ1-5; D not resolved. The CDR3 totals 15 residues. Trimming stripped 0 bases from V and 2 bases from J, with 9 bases between. The germline V gene encodes CDR1 SGHTS and CDR2 YDEGEE. CDR3 amino acids: CASSLDSWGNQPQHF. CDR3 in DNA: TGTGCCAGCAGCTTGGATAGTTGGGGCAATCAGCCCCAGCATTTT.

Concerning this clonotype itself: Its ends do not fully match the called genes, so a read error is possible. J is TRBJ1-2 and V is TRBV5-3; TRBD1 matches 12 bases. TRBV5-3 is an ORF for which the function is uncertain. CDR3 length equals 14 residues. CDR3 protein: CASSAGQGAPGYTF. The CDR3 nucleotides read TGCGCCAGCAGCGCGGGACAGGGGGCGCCTGGCTACACCTTC.

The V call is TRBV24-1, the J call TRBJ2-3; D gene unclear. Trimming removed 3 bases at V and 4 bases at J, with 19 bases between. Germline V gene lookup returns CDR1 KGHDR and CDR2 SFDVKD. The CDR3 totals 17 residues. This CDR3 is CATSDPPGPEAADTQYF. The CDR3 region has the DNA TGTGCCACCAGTGATCCACCGGGCCCAGAGGCGGCAGATACGCAGTATTTT.

This chain uses TRBV11-2 with TRBJ2-4, with D hard to call. CDR3 length: 16 residues. V lost 1 base to trimming and J lost 0 bases, with 10 bases between them. The germline V gene has CDR1 SGHAT and CDR2 FQNNGV. CDR3 in DNA: TGTGCCAGCAGCTTAGGATCGCGGCGAGCCAAAAACATTCAGTACTTC. This gives the protein CASSLGSRRAKNIQYF.

This chain connects TRBV14 to TRBJ1-6, with D possibly TRBD1 on 6 matching bases. The CDR3 is 15 residues long. From germline, CDR1 is SGHDN and CDR2 FVKESK. The V gene lost 5 bases and the J gene lost 2 bases, with 10 bases spanning the gap. The CDR3 region has the DNA TGTGCCAGCAGCAATGGGGGCACCTATAATTCACCCCTCCACTTT. Residues: CASSNGGTYNSPLHF.

The chain links TRBV6-8 to TRBJ2-3; 10 positions agree with TRBD1. Trimming cost V 5 bases and J 1 base; bases outside gene matches: 6. In germline, CDR1 is MNHGY, CDR2 SAAAGT. This CDR3 comprises 16 residues. CDR3 nucleotide sequence: TGTGCCAGCAGTCGGGACAGGGGTCTAGGCACAGATACGCAGTATTTT. Protein: CASSRDRGLGTDTQYF.

This clonotype has a handful of counts. V gene TRBV27 combines with J gene TRBJ1-2, with 10 bases fitting TRBD1. The germline V gene encodes CDR1 MNHEY and CDR2 SMNVEV (reference sequence). The V segment lost 6 bases and the J segment 6 bases; nucleotides outside the gene matches: 4. The length of the CDR3 is 13 residues. For the CDR3, the DNA is TGTGCCAGCAGGACAGGGGGCCAAAATGGCTACACCTTC. Protein sequence: CASRTGGQNGYTF.

This sequence joins TRBV5-1 and TRBJ2-1; 9 nucleotides align to TRBD1. Per the germline V gene, CDR1 is SGHRS and CDR2 is YFSETQ. The junction had 14 bases not matched to a gene; V was cut back by 4 bases and J by 9 bases. This CDR3 region has 16 residues. Here the CDR3 DNA reads TGCGCCAGCAGCGAACAGGGGGCGGGATCCTCTTCTGAGCAGTTCTTC. This translates into CASSEQGAGSSSEQFF.

This clonotype was seen once. The chain combines TRBV5-5 with TRBJ1-5; D call uncertain. The CDR3 is 13 amino acids. Trimming took 2 bases from V and 5 from J, leaving 8 bases between them. From germline, CDR1 is SGHKS and CDR2 YYEKEE (reference sequence). CDR3 bases: TGTGCCAGCAGCTTCGGGTCGGATCAGCCCCAGCATTTT. Its protein product is CASSFGSDQPQHF.

This rearrangement joins TRBV5-1 to TRBJ1-2; D is undetermined. Germline assignment: CDR1 SGHRS and CDR2 YFSETQ. The CDR3 runs to 15 residues. The V and J ends lost 0 bases and 0 bases respectively, with 9 bases between them. The CDR3, as DNA: TGCGCCAGCAGCTTGGTTGGGGAAGCTAACTATGGCTACACCTTC. The encoded protein is CASSLVGEANYGYTF.

The CDR3 sequence: CASSLGRGIYGYTF. The CDR3 bases are TGTGCCAGCAGTTTAGGAAGGGGGATCTATGGCTACACCTTC. This chain links TRBV12-3 or TRBV12-4 with TRBJ1-2; the D gene is possibly TRBD1 (6 bases). The ends were cut back, 1 base at V and 4 bases at J, with 10 bases in the middle. The CDR3 sequence is 14 residues long.

The chain joins TRBV6-1 to TRBJ1-2, with unresolved D. V shed 5 bases and J shed 7 bases, with 14 bases lying between them. Germline V gives CDR1 MNHNS, CDR2 SASEGT. This CDR3 is 13 amino acids long. For the CDR3, the DNA is TGTGCCAGCAGTACTCAAGGGTGGGGTGGCTACACCTTC. Encoded protein: CASSTQGWGGYTF.

The chain is built from TRBV30 and TRBJ1-6, with D unclear. The CDR3 length is 12 residues. The germline V and J ends were trimmed by 4 bases and 7 bases, with 8 bases remaining between them. The germline gives CDR1 GTSNPN, CDR2 SVGIG (reference sequence). The CDR3 DNA is TGTGCCTGGACAGGCGGAAATTCACCCCTCCACTTT. Protein product: CAWTGGNSPLHF.

The rearrangement uses TRBV28 and TRBJ2-1; 7 nucleotides line up with TRBD1. The CDR3 loop spans 14 amino acids. J gave up 3 bases and V 6 bases, and 5 bases lay outside the gene matches. From germline, CDR1 is MDHEN and CDR2 SYDVKM. In DNA, the CDR3 is TGTGCCAGCAGATCGGACAGGTTCTACAATGAGCAGTTCTTC. It translates to CASRSDRFYNEQFF.

CDR3 region: CASSYSYGESNQPQHF. The CDR3, as DNA: TGTGCCAGCAGTTACTCGTACGGGGAAAGCAATCAGCCCCAGCATTTT. This chain joins TRBV6-2 or TRBV6-3 and TRBJ1-5; D remains ambiguous. The CDR3 extends over 16 amino acids. Trimming cost V 0 bases and J 1 base, with 10 bases left between them. Looked up from germline, CDR1 is MNHEY and CDR2 is SVGEGT.

The V and J genes are TRBV6-4 and TRBJ2-1; 7 bases fit TRBD2. This CDR3 has 16 amino acids. Unmatched junction bases numbered 11, after V lost 3 bases and J lost 6 bases. Germline V gene lookup returns CDR1 MRHNA and CDR2 SNTAGT. For the CDR3, the DNA is TGTGCCAGCAGTGAGTGGGGCGGGAGTAGAGTCAATGAGCAGTTCTTC. Amino acids: CASSEWGGSRVNEQFF.

The V call is TRBV20-1, the J call TRBJ2-2, with D maybe TRBD1 (5 bases). The CDR3 totals 15 residues. V lost 3 bases to trimming and J lost 4 bases, with 15 bases between them. CDR1 is DFQATT, CDR2 SNEGSKA, per germline (reference sequence). The CDR3 region has the DNA TGCAGTGCTAGTCTAGACAGTCCTTCCACCGGGGAGCTGTTTTTT. Its protein is CSASLDSPSTGELFF.

In its sample, this clonotype was seen a few times. This chain links TRBV29-1 with TRBJ2-1; D is uncertain. The germline V and J ends were trimmed by 4 bases and 0 bases, with 7 bases remaining between them. This CDR3 spans 13 amino acids. Germline assignment: CDR1 SQVTM and CDR2 ANQGSEA. CDR3: CSVASSSYNEQFF. DNA of the CDR3: TGCAGCGTTGCCTCGAGCTCCTACAATGAGCAGTTCTTC.